Listed here are 8 T cell receptor beta chains from one sample, sequenced in a study of shared clonotypes between healthy human individuals. Profiling relied on immunoSEQ multiplex PCR, and the TCRdb table lists in-frame clones only, not all of them. The data hold hundreds of thousands of clones, with 96% observed a single time. Sequencing used naive CD4+ T cells sorted from blood. Described subset: CD45RA+ positively selected. All receptors come from a woman aged 30 to 39 in good health.

The chain joins TRBV5-1 to TRBJ2-5; TRBD2 is a possible D gene (6 bases). The V end was cut by 0 bases, the J end by 5 bases, with 17 bases between. From germline, CDR1 is SGHRS and CDR2 YFSETQ. The CDR3 is 16 residues long. The DNA of the CDR3 is TGCGCCAGCAGCTTGGGGGCGGGATTGGACTGGGAGACCCAGTACTTC. This gives the protein CASSLGAGLDWETQYF.

The genes are TRBV27 and TRBJ1-2; TRBD1 agrees at 10 bases. Germline CDR1 reads MNHEY; CDR2 reads SMNVEV (reference sequence). J gave up 8 bases and V 6 bases, and 9 bases lay outside the gene matches. The CDR3 extends over 14 amino acids. The CDR3 here is CASRRSGQGRGYTF. CDR3 nucleotide sequence: TGTGCCAGCAGAAGATCGGGACAGGGGCGGGGCTACACCTTC.

The chain carries TRBV29-1 and TRBJ2-7; TRBD1 aligns across 7 bases. The CDR3 loop spans 12 amino acids. The germline V gene has CDR1 SQVTM and CDR2 ANQGSEA. The V segment lost 7 bases and the J segment 4 bases; nucleotides outside the gene matches: 7. The CDR3 coding sequence is TGCAGCGCGGGACAGACCTTGTACGAGCAGTACTTC. This gives the protein CSAGQTLYEQYF.

The genes are TRBV7-9 and TRBJ2-5, with TRBD1 matching 7 bases. V gave up 7 bases and J gave up 5 bases; unmatched junction bases: 7. The CDR3 contains 13 residues. The germline V gene encodes CDR1 SEHNR and CDR2 FQNEAQ (reference sequence). CDR3 nucleotides: TGTGCCAGCACCGACGACAGGGTGGAGACCCAGTACTTC. Its protein product is CASTDDRVETQYF.

The rearrangement joins TRBV7-9 to TRBJ2-2; possible D gene TRBD1, 6 bases. The CDR3 extends over 17 amino acids. In germline, CDR1 is SEHNR, CDR2 FQNEAQ (reference sequence). The ends were cut back, 1 base at V and 5 bases at J, with 17 bases in the middle. The CDR3 spells CASSLDLSTGKTGELFF. CDR3 in DNA: TGTGCCAGCAGCTTAGATCTTAGCACAGGGAAAACCGGGGAGCTGTTTTTT.

The V and J genes are TRBV19 and TRBJ1-1; 8 bases line up with TRBD1. This CDR3 region has 14 residues. V was clipped by 6 bases and J by 1 base; unmatched bases: 4. Germline V gene data show CDR1 as LNHDA and CDR2 as SQIVND (reference sequence). CDR3 in DNA: TGTGCCAGTAGGGGGACAGGAAAGAACACTGAAGCTTTCTTT. Translated: CASRGTGKNTEAFF.

This clone was counted once. The CDR3 sequence is CASSQDRGGVYEQYF. CDR3 sequence (DNA): TGCGCCAGCAGCCAAGATCGGGGGGGGGTGTACGAGCAGTACTTC. The rearrangement joins TRBV4-1 to TRBJ2-7, with TRBD2 identical over 8 bases. The length of the CDR3 is 15 residues. The ends lost 0 bases at V and 4 bases at J; junction bases unmatched: 5. Germline CDR1 MGHRA, CDR2 YSYEKL.

The chain joins TRBV6-1 to TRBJ2-5; tentatively, D is TRBD2 (7 bases). This CDR3 is built from 13 residues. V lost 6 bases, J lost 4 bases, and 12 bases lay in between. The germline V gene encodes CDR1 MNHNS and CDR2 SASEGT. CDR3 in DNA: TGTGCCAGCAGGGGAAGGGGGGGAGAGACCCAGTACTTC. This sequence encodes CASRGRGGETQYF.